This T cell receptor (beta chain) is from a study of OX40 agonist ivuxolimab in advanced cancers. Study context: Intravenous ivuxolimab was administered to patients every 2 weeks at 0.01 to 10 mg/kg. Of mixed ages from 23 to 79 and averaging approximately 60 years, the group was around 78% male. Points from the study as a whole: At doses 0.1 to 3.0 mg/kg, CD4+ and CD8+ clones expanded. In CD8+ T cells, expanded clones were on average more numerous than in CD4+.

V was cut by 7 bases and J by 2 bases, with 13 bases left in between. Per the germline V gene, CDR1 is MNHEY and CDR2 is SVGAGI. The CDR3 contains 14 residues. For this clone: Its specificity is unknown.

Measured with immunoSEQ multiplex PCR; TCRdb has only the in-frame clones, and not every one. The sample consists of fewer than 60,000 clones, approximately 86% of them appearing once. The chain is built from TRBV6-5 and TRBJ2-3; possible D gene TRBD2, 6 bases. The sequencing used CD4+ or CD8+ T cells sorted from blood, collected in a trial of the OX40 agonist ivuxolimab. This clonotype was obtained from an adult with an advanced solid tumor such as melanoma, head and neck, liver or kidney cancer. CDR3 loop: CASTDWGDTDTQYF. The CDR3 DNA is TGTGCCAGCACGGACTGGGGGGACACAGATACGCAGTATTTT.